This is a list of T cell receptor beta chains from one sample in a study of Ad26.COV2.S vaccination and SARS-CoV-2 variants. Measured with immunoSEQ multiplex PCR; TCRdb has only the in-frame clones, and not every one. The sample records a few hundred thousand clones, about nine tenths being singletons. The sample was peripheral blood, taken in a trial of Ad26.COV2.S vaccine versus placebo. These receptors originate from a person between 18 and 59 years old who received the Ad26.COV2.S COVID-19 vaccine or a placebo. CDR3s include the opening cysteine and the closing phenylalanine or tryptophan. The order of the fields is J gene, V gene, clone size, D gene, CDR3 length, CDR3 protein, CDR3 DNA. A D gene is named only where the DNA matches it firmly. Expanded clones are given a class, and other clones once, few, many or no size at all.

j_gene: TRBJ1-1
v_gene: TRBV6-5
abundance: NA
d_gene: NA
len: 12
CDR3aa: CASKRGNTEAFF
CDR3nt: TGTGCCAGCAAACGGGGGAACACTGAAGCTTTCTTT

j_gene: TRBJ2-1
v_gene: TRBV14
abundance: NA
d_gene: TRBD1
len: 15
CDR3aa: CASSPTGQPYNEQFF
CDR3nt: TGTGCCAGCAGCCCAACGGGACAGCCATACAATGAGCAGTTCTTC

j_gene: TRBJ1-5
v_gene: TRBV3-1/TRBV3-2
abundance: NA
d_gene: TRBD1
len: 14
CDR3aa: CASSLGQGRQPQHF
CDR3nt: TGTGCCAGCAGCCTGGGACAGGGGAGGCAGCCCCAGCATTTT

j_gene: TRBJ2-1
v_gene: TRBV9
abundance: NA
d_gene: TRBD1
len: 15
CDR3aa: CASSGQGADYNEQFF
CDR3nt: TGTGCCAGCAGCGGACAGGGGGCCGACTACAATGAGCAGTTCTTC

j_gene: TRBJ2-5
v_gene: TRBV5-1
abundance: NA
d_gene: TRBD2
len: 15
CDR3aa: CASSPTSGGRETQYF
CDR3nt: TGCGCCAGCAGCCCTACTAGCGGGGGGCGGGAGACCCAGTACTTC

j_gene: TRBJ2-1
v_gene: TRBV7-9
abundance: NA
d_gene: TRBD2
len: 18
CDR3aa: CASSLVGTSGGARNEQFF
CDR3nt: TGTGCCAGCAGCTTAGTGGGGACTAGCGGGGGGGCCAGGAATGAGCAGTTCTTC

j_gene: TRBJ1-4
v_gene: TRBV12-3/TRBV12-4
abundance: NA
d_gene: TRBD1
len: 13
CDR3aa: CASSRTGGEKLFF
CDR3nt: TGTGCCAGCAGTCGGACAGGGGGTGAAAAACTGTTTTTT

j_gene: TRBJ1-1
v_gene: TRBV10-3
abundance: NA
d_gene: TRBD1
len: 13
CDR3aa: CATQQGVNTEAFF
CDR3nt: TGTGCCACTCAACAGGGGGTGAACACTGAAGCTTTCTTT

j_gene: TRBJ1-5
v_gene: TRBV7-9
abundance: NA
d_gene: TRBD1
len: 15
CDR3aa: CASSTDRVGDQPQHF
CDR3nt: TGTGCCAGCAGCACGGACAGGGTTGGGGATCAGCCCCAGCATTTT

j_gene: TRBJ1-5
v_gene: TRBV4-2
abundance: NA
d_gene: NA
len: 14
CDR3aa: CASSQGGVNQPQHF
CDR3nt: TGTGCCAGCAGCCAAGGAGGGGTCAATCAGCCCCAGCATTTT

j_gene: TRBJ2-7
v_gene: TRBV3-1/TRBV3-2
abundance: NA
d_gene: NA
len: 13
CDR3aa: CASSQVPRREQYF
CDR3nt: TGTGCCAGCAGCCAAGTTCCTAGGCGGGAGCAGTACTTC

j_gene: TRBJ2-1
v_gene: TRBV7-9
abundance: NA
d_gene: TRBD2
len: 16
CDR3aa: CASSLVRLAEYNEQFF
CDR3nt: TGTGCCAGCAGCTTAGTCCGACTAGCGGAGTACAATGAGCAGTTCTTC

j_gene: TRBJ2-5
v_gene: TRBV2
abundance: NA
d_gene: TRBD2
len: 15
CDR3aa: CASKWGSGAGETQYF
CDR3nt: TGTGCCAGCAAGTGGGGTAGCGGGGCGGGGGAGACCCAGTACTTC

j_gene: TRBJ2-7
v_gene: TRBV18
abundance: NA
d_gene: NA
len: 13
CDR3aa: CASSRGTWDEQYF
CDR3nt: TGTGCCAGCTCCCGAGGGACATGGGACGAGCAGTACTTC

j_gene: TRBJ2-7
v_gene: TRBV5-5
abundance: NA
d_gene: NA
len: 15
CDR3aa: CASSFGQGSSYEQYF
CDR3nt: TGTGCCAGCAGCTTTGGGCAGGGGAGCTCCTACGAGCAGTACTTC

j_gene: TRBJ1-1
v_gene: TRBV7-9
abundance: NA
d_gene: TRBD1
len: 16
CDR3aa: CASSLPAGGYDTEAFF
CDR3nt: TGTGCCAGCAGCTTACCTGCAGGGGGCTACGATACTGAAGCTTTCTTT

j_gene: TRBJ2-5
v_gene: TRBV10-3
abundance: NA
d_gene: NA
len: 13
CDR3aa: CAISETGEETQYF
CDR3nt: TGTGCCATCAGTGAAACAGGCGAAGAGACCCAGTACTTC

j_gene: TRBJ2-3
v_gene: TRBV3-1/TRBV3-2
abundance: once
d_gene: TRBD2
len: 15
CDR3aa: CASSQEVLAGSAQYF
CDR3nt: TGTGCCAGCAGCCAAGAGGTTCTAGCGGGGTCCGCGCAGTATTTT

j_gene: TRBJ1-5
v_gene: TRBV7-9
abundance: NA
d_gene: TRBD1
len: 15
CDR3aa: CASSMGQGNNQPQHF
CDR3nt: TGTGCCAGCAGCATGGGACAGGGAAATAATCAGCCCCAGCATTTT

j_gene: TRBJ2-3
v_gene: TRBV19
abundance: NA
d_gene: NA
len: 14
CDR3aa: CASSVQGLPDTQYF
CDR3nt: TGTGCCAGTAGCGTACAGGGTCTCCCAGATACGCAGTATTTT

j_gene: TRBJ1-3
v_gene: TRBV12-5
abundance: NA
d_gene: NA
len: 17
CDR3aa: CASGLGLARYSGNTIYF
CDR3nt: TGTGCTAGTGGTTTGGGCCTCGCACGGTACTCTGGAAACACCATATATTTT

j_gene: TRBJ2-7
v_gene: TRBV12-3/TRBV12-4
abundance: NA
d_gene: NA
len: 13
CDR3aa: CASSPQPPYEQYF
CDR3nt: TGTGCCAGCAGTCCGCAACCCCCCTACGAGCAGTACTTC

j_gene: TRBJ1-2
v_gene: TRBV4-1
abundance: NA
d_gene: NA
len: 14
CDR3aa: CASSQDPREYGYTF
CDR3nt: TGCGCCAGCAGCCAAGATCCCAGGGAATATGGCTACACCTTC

j_gene: TRBJ1-2
v_gene: TRBV7-9
abundance: NA
d_gene: TRBD1
len: 13
CDR3aa: CASSPTGLWGYTF
CDR3nt: TGTGCCAGCAGCCCGACAGGGCTGTGGGGCTACACCTTC

j_gene: TRBJ1-2
v_gene: TRBV2
abundance: NA
d_gene: NA
len: 13
CDR3aa: CASIEARDYGYTF
CDR3nt: TGTGCCAGCATCGAGGCTCGGGACTATGGCTACACCTTC

j_gene: TRBJ1-1
v_gene: TRBV11-2
abundance: NA
d_gene: NA
len: 14
CDR3aa: CASSLVLTNTEAFF
CDR3nt: TGTGCCAGCAGCTTAGTCCTGACGAACACTGAAGCTTTCTTT